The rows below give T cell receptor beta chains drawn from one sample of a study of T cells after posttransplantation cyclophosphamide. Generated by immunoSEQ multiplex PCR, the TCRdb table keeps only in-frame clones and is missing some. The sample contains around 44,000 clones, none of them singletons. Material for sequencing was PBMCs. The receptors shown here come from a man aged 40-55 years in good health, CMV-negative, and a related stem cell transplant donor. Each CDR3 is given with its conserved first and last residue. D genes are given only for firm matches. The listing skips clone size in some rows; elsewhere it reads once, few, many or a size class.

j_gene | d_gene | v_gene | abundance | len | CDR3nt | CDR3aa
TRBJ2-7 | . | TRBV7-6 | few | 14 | TGTGCCAGCAGCTTAGGACTAGAGGCCTACGAGCAGTACTTC | CASSLGLEAYEQYF
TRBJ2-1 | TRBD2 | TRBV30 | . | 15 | TGTGCCCGCTCAAAGGGCGGGAGTTCCTACAATGAGCAGTTCTTC | CARSKGGSSYNEQFF
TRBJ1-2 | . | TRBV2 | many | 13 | TGTGCCAGCAGTGACCAGTATAACTATGGCTACACCTTC | CASSDQYNYGYTF
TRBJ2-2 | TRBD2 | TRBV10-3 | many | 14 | TGTGCCATCAAATCGACTAGCGGCACCGGGGAGCTGTTTTTT | CAIKSTSGTGELFF
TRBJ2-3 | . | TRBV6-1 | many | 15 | TGTGCCAGCAGTGAAGGGGCGGGGACGATGGATACGCAGTATTTT | CASSEGAGTMDTQYF
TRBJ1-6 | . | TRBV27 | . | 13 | TGTGCCAGCAGTTCGGAGACCCGGTCACCCCTCCACTTT | CASSSETRSPLHF
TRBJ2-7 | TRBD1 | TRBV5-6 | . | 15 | TGTGCCAGCAGCTCCTCGGGACAGGGGTTGGACGAGCAGTACTTC | CASSSSGQGLDEQYF
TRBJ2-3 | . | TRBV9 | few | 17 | TGTGCCAGCAGCGTAGAAGCCCAACCCACGAACACAGATACGCAGTATTTT | CASSVEAQPTNTDTQYF
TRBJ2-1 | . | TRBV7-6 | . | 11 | TGTGCCAGCAGCTTTAGGGGTGAGCAGTTCTTC | CASSFRGEQFF
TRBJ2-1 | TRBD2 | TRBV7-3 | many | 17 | TGTGCCAGCAGCTTACTCGATAGCGGGAGTGCCAACAATGAGCAGTTCTTC | CASSLLDSGSANNEQFF
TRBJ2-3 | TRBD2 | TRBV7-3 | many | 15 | TGTGCCAGCAGCTTAGAAAGCGGGGTCCCAGATACGCAGTATTTT | CASSLESGVPDTQYF
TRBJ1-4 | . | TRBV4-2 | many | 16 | TGTGCCAGCAGCCGGATATCAGGGGTGACTAATGAAAAACTGTTTTTT | CASSRISGVTNEKLFF
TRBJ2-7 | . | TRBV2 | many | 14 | TGTGCCAGCAGTGAAGCGCTGGGGGGCTACGAGCAGTACTTC | CASSEALGGYEQYF
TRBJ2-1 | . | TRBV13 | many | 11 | TGTGCCAGCAGCTCCTCTATGGTGCAGTTCTTC | CASSSSMVQFF
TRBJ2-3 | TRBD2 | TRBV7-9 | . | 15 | TGTGCCAGCAGCTTGATAGCGGGGTCCGGAGATACGCAGTATTTT | CASSLIAGSGDTQYF
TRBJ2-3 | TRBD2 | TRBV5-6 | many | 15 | TGTGCCAGCAGAACTCTAGCGGGGGGCCCAGATACGCAGTATTTT | CASRTLAGGPDTQYF
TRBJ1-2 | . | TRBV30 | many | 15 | TGTGCCTTACAACAGAGAGGGAGGGGAGAGCATGGCTACACCTTC | CALQQRGRGEHGYTF
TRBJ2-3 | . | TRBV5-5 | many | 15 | TGTGCCAGCCAAGCCCTGGGGGGGCGCACAGATACGCAGTATTTT | CASQALGGRTDTQYF
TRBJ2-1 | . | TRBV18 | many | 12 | TGTGCCAGCTCACCACAAACTGCTGAGCAGTTCTTC | CASSPQTAEQFF
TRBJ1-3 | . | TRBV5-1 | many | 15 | TGCGCCAGCAGCTTGTCTTTTAACTCTGGAAACACCATATATTTT | CASSLSFNSGNTIYF
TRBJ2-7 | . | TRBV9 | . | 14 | TGTGCCAGCAGCCCTGCCAGCGGGTTTTACGAGCAGTACTTC | CASSPASGFYEQYF
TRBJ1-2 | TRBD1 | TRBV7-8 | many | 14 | TGTGCCAGCAGCTCCCGGTTGACAGGGGATGGCTACACCTTC | CASSSRLTGDGYTF
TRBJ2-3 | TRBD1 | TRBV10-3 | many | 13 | TGTGCCATCGGGACAGTCAGCACAGATACGCAGTATTTT | CAIGTVSTDTQYF
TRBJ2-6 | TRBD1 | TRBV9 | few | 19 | TGTGCCAGCAGCGGTACCGGGACAGGGGGCGCATCTGGGGCCAACGTCCTGACTTTC | CASSGTGTGGASGANVLTF
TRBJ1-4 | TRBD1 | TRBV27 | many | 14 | TGTGCCAGCAGTGTCCCGGGACAGGGTGGAAAACTGTTTTTT | CASSVPGQGGKLFF
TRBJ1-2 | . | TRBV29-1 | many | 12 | TGCAGCGTCGCGACAGCTAACTATGGCTACACCTTC | CSVATANYGYTF
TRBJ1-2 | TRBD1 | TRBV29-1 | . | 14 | TGCAGCGCACTAAGGGGGGACAGTCCGAATGGCTACACCTTC | CSALRGDSPNGYTF
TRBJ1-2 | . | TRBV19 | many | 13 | TGTGCCAGTAGTATTGACAGGCTCTATGGCTACACCTTC | CASSIDRLYGYTF
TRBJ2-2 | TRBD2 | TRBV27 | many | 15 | TGTGCCAGCAGCTCCCTAGCGGGAGTCACCGGGGAGCTGTTTTTT | CASSSLAGVTGELFF
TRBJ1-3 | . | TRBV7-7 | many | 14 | TGTGCCAGCAGCCCAGATTTCTCTGGAAACACCATATATTTT | CASSPDFSGNTIYF
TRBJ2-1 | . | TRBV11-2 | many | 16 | TGTGCCAGCAGCCCTAATAGCGGATTCTCCTACAATGAGCAGTTCTTC | CASSPNSGFSYNEQFF
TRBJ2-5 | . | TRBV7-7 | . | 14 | TGTGCCAGCAGCGCAGGGCTGGAGGGAGAGACCCAGTACTTC | CASSAGLEGETQYF
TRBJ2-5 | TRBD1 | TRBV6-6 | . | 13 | TGTGCCAGCAGTAGCCTAGACAGGGCGGCCCAGTACTTC | CASSSLDRAAQYF
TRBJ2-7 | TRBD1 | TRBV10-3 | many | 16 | TGTGCCATCAGTGAGTTGGGACAGGGTTCTTCCTACGAGCAGTACTTC | CAISELGQGSSYEQYF
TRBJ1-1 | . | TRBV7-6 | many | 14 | TGTGCCAGCAGCTTAGGCCAGGGGAACACTGAAGCTTTCTTT | CASSLGQGNTEAFF
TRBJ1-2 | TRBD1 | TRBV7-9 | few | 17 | TGTGCCAGCAGCTTAGCGCGGGGGACAGGACCTAACTATGGCTACACCTTC | CASSLARGTGPNYGYTF
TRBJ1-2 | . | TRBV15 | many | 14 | TGTGCCACCAGCAGAGATCGAGTGAGCTATGGCTACACCTTC | CATSRDRVSYGYTF
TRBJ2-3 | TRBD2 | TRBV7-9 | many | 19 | TGTGCCAGCAGCTTAATGTGGCGTCTAGCGGGAGTTTTGTCAGATACGCAGTATTTT | CASSLMWRLAGVLSDTQYF
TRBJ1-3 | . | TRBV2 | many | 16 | TGTGCCAGCAATCCTGCGACAGCTAGCTCTGGAAACACCATATATTTT | CASNPATASSGNTIYF
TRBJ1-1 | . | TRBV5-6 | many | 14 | TGTGCCAGCAGCTTGGTGGGACAGAACACTGAAGCTTTCTTT | CASSLVGQNTEAFF
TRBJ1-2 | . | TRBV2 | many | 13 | TGTGCCAGCAGTGAAGCGTCCAGGGATGGCTACACCTTC | CASSEASRDGYTF
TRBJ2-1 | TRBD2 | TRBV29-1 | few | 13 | TGCAGCGTTGAAGAGGGGGGGTGGAATGAGCAGTTCTTC | CSVEEGGWNEQFF
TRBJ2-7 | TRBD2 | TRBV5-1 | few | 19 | TGCGCCAGCAGCTTGGGGACTAGCGGGGGCACGACTCCCTCCTACGAGCAGTACTTC | CASSLGTSGGTTPSYEQYF
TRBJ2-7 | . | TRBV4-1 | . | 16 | TGCGCCAGCAGCCAAGATCTTGAGCCTGTCTCCTACGAGCAGTACTTC | CASSQDLEPVSYEQYF